The clone carrying this T cell receptor beta chain was counted a few times. Its antigen is as yet unknown. Germline-derived CDR1 and CDR2 are GTSNPN and SVGIG (reference sequence). The CDR3 sequence is 14 residues long. The J segment lost 5 bases and the V segment lost 7 bases, leaving 8 bases of the junction unmatched. CDR3 and TCR beta VDJ profiling relied on genomic DNA as the template. MiXCR, run by TCRdb on the reads, gives a single entry per CDR3 protein. The repertoire holds around 150,000 distinct CDR3 sequences, with around 48% as singletons. These data originate in a study of CD8+CD57+ T cells in acquired aplastic anemia. Study details: The mean DNA yield obtained from sorted CD4+ and CD8+ cells came to roughly 3 ug.

Flow cytometry had shown expanded CD8+CD57+ cells in the patients chosen for sequencing. Patients were treatment-naive when blood was sampled. The study's findings and limits: There were over 25 CD8+ CDR3 sequences that occurred in both patients and controls.

This receptor was taken from a human donor with aplastic anemia. The chain is built from TRBV30 and TRBJ1-5, with 10 bases matching TRBD1. The sequenced material came from sorted CD4+, CD8+, or CD8+CD57+ T cells (not recorded which) from PBMCs. The CDR3 loop is CAFRDRGDHQPQHF. As DNA, the CDR3 is TGTGCCTTCCGGGACAGGGGTGATCATCAGCCCCAGCATTTT.